This T cell receptor beta chain was found in a study of long-term antiretroviral therapy in people with HIV. About the study: The 2015 immediate-ART recommendation was preceded by the earliest samples by about a decade. General observations from the study: Spans of CDR3 length were tighter for HIV repertoires than for controls.

About this clone: As yet, its antigen is unknown.

CDR1 is MDHEN and CDR2 is SYDVKM in the germline V gene. V dropped 7 bases and J dropped 6; count of bases not matched to a gene: 14. The CDR3 runs to 17 residues. Every participant with HIV received treatment in the United States. Survey-level resolution applied to immunoSEQ assay v3.0. Sequencing of each sample targeted about 35,000-50,000 T-cell genomes. The table came from immunoSEQ multiplex PCR; TCRdb's copy has only in-frame clones and leaves some out. This table has approximately 39,000 clones, over 80% appearing once. The chain couples TRBV28 to TRBJ1-4; TRBD1 matches at 10 bases. The source was unsorted PBMCs, collected 1.5 years after starting antiretroviral therapy. This receptor was identified in a man aged 18 to 30 with HIV. CDR3 amino acids: CASIPPSEGQGYEKLFF. In DNA form, the CDR3 reads TGTGCCAGCATTCCGCCGTCCGAGGGACAGGGGTATGAAAAACTGTTTTTT.